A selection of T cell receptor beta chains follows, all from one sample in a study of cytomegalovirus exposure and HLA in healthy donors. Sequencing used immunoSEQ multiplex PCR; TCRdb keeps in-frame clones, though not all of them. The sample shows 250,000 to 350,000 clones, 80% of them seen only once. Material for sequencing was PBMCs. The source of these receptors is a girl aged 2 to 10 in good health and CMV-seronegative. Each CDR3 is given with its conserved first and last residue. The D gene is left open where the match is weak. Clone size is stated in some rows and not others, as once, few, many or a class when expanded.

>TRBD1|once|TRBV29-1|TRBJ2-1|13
CSVVVTGGNEQFF
TGCAGCGTTGTGGTAACAGGGGGCAATGAGCAGTTCTTC
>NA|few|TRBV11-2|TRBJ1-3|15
CASSLGQFSGNTIYF
TGTGCCAGCAGCTTAGGACAGTTCTCTGGAAACACCATATATTTT
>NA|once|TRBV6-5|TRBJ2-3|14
CASSIGGAGDTQYF
TGTGCCAGCAGTATCGGTGGGGCAGGGGATACGCAGTATTTT
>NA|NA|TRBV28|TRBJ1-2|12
CASSPRGYGYTF
TGTGCCAGCAGTCCCAGGGGCTATGGCTACACCTTC
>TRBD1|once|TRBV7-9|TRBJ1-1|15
CASSARDRANTEAFF
TGTGCCAGCAGCGCCCGGGACAGGGCAAACACTGAAGCTTTCTTT
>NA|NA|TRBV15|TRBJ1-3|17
CATSRDPLGTSGNTIYF
TGTGCCACCAGCAGAGATCCTCTCGGTACCTCTGGAAACACCATATATTTT
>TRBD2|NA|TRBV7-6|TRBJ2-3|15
CASSTTSGITDTQYF
TGTGCCAGCAGTACGACTAGCGGGATTACAGATACGCAGTATTTT
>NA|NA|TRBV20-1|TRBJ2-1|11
CSATRQIEQFF
TGCAGTGCTACCCGACAGATTGAGCAGTTCTTC
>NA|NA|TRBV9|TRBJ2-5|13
CASSGTDQETQYF
TGTGCCAGCAGCGGGACAGACCAAGAGACCCAGTACTTC
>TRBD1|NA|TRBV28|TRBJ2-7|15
CASGPSDRPSYEQYF
TGTGCCAGCGGCCCCTCGGACAGGCCGAGCTACGAGCAGTACTTC
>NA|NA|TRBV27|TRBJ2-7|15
CASRSGGRSRVEQYF
TGTGCCAGCAGGTCCGGGGGGCGGTCGAGAGTCGAGCAGTACTTC
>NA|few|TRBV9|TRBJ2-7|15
CASSVGPDFTYEQYF
TGTGCCAGCAGCGTAGGTCCCGACTTCACCTACGAGCAGTACTTC
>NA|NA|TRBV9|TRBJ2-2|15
CASSVGLVRTGELFF
TGTGCCAGCAGCGTAGGTTTGGTTCGGACCGGGGAGCTGTTTTTT
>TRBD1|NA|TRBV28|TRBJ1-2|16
CASSLPDRAYSVGYTF
TGTGCCAGCAGCCTCCCGGACAGGGCTTATAGCGTAGGCTACACCTTC
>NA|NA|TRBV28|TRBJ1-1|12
CASSGGFTEAFF
TGTGCCAGCAGTGGGGGGTTCACTGAAGCTTTCTTT
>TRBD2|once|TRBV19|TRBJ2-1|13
CASRTSGLNEQFF
TGTGCCAGTAGGACTAGCGGACTCAATGAGCAGTTCTTC
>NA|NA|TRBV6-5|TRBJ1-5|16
CASSYRGGGSNQPQHF
TGTGCCAGCAGTTATCGTGGCGGAGGAAGCAATCAGCCCCAGCATTTT
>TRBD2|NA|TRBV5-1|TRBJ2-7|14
CASSPGLAPYEQYF
TGCGCCAGCAGCCCTGGACTAGCCCCCTACGAGCAGTACTTC
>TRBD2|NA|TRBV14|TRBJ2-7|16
CASSPPGLASTYEQYF
TGTGCCAGCAGCCCCCCGGGACTAGCGTCTACCTACGAGCAGTACTTC
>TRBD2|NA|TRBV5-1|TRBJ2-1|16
CASSLQTSAKNNEQFF
TGCGCCAGCAGCTTGCAGACTAGCGCCAAGAACAATGAGCAGTTCTTC
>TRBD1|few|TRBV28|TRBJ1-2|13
CASSAGGNYGYTF
TGTGCCAGCAGCGCAGGGGGTAACTATGGCTACACCTTC
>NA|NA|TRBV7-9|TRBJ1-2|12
CSSSLGTSGYTF
TGTTCCAGCAGCTTAGGGACATCCGGCTACACCTTC
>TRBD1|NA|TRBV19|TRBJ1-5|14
CASSTWTGHQPQHF
TGTGCCAGTAGTACCTGGACAGGGCATCAGCCCCAGCATTTT
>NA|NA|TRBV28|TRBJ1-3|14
CASSYPGTGNTIYF
TGTGCCAGCAGTTATCCGGGGACAGGAAACACCATATATTTT
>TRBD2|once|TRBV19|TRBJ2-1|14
CATGTSGRGGEQFF
TGTGCCACCGGGACTAGCGGGAGAGGAGGCGAGCAGTTCTTC
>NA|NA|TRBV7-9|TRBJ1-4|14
CASSASGAFEKLFF
TGTGCCAGCAGTGCCTCAGGGGCATTTGAAAAACTGTTTTTT
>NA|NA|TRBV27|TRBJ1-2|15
CASSPMPIRGRGYTF
TGTGCCAGCAGTCCAATGCCAATCAGGGGACGCGGCTACACCTTC
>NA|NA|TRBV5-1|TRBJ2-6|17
CASSLGRGHTGANVLTF
TGCGCCAGCAGCTTGGGGCGGGGGCATACTGGGGCCAACGTCCTGACTTTC
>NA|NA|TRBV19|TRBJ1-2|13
CASSIEGDRGYTF
TGTGCCAGTAGTATAGAAGGGGATCGCGGCTACACCTTC
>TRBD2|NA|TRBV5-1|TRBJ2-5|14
CASSSRTSQETQYF
TGCGCCAGCAGCTCCCGGACTAGCCAAGAGACCCAGTACTTC
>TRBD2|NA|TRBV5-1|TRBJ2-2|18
CASSLRGGLAGKTGELFF
TGCGCCAGCAGCCTTCGAGGGGGACTAGCGGGAAAGACCGGGGAGCTGTTTTTT
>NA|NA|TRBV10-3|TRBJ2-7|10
CATGQYEQYF
TGTGCCACTGGACAATACGAGCAGTACTTC
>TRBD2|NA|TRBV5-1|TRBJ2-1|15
CASTVSGSLYNEQFF
TGCGCCAGCACCGTAAGCGGGAGCTTATACAATGAGCAGTTCTTC
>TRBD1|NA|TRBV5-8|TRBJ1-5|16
CASSSTGVLGNQPQHF
TGTGCCAGCAGCTCGACAGGGGTTCTTGGCAATCAGCCCCAGCATTTT
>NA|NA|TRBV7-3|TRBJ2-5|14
CASSPLGAGETQYF
TGTGCCAGCAGCCCTCTCGGGGCGGGGGAGACCCAGTACTTC
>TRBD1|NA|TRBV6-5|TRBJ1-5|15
CASSPIQGQAQPQHF
TGTGCCAGCAGCCCAATACAGGGGCAGGCTCAGCCCCAGCATTTT
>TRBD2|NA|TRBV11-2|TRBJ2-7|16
CASSIQRGRSSYEQYF
TGTGCCAGCAGCATCCAGCGGGGGAGGAGCTCCTACGAGCAGTACTTC
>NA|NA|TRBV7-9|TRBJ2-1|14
CASSPAGGASEQFF
TGTGCCAGCAGCCCAGCTGGGGGGGCGAGTGAGCAGTTCTTC
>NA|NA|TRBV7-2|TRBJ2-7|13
CASSSARRGEQYF
TGTGCCAGCAGCTCGGCTAGAAGGGGCGAGCAGTACTTC
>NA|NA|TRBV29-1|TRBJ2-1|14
CSVGSGSSYNEQFF
TGCAGCGTCGGGAGCGGCAGCTCCTACAATGAGCAGTTCTTC
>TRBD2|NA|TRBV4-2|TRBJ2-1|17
CASSQLGTSQSYNEQFF
TGTGCCAGCAGCCAACTAGGGACTAGTCAATCCTACAATGAGCAGTTCTTC
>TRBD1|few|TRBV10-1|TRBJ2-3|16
CASSERDRPSTDTQYF
TGCGCCAGCAGCGAACGGGACAGACCTAGCACAGATACGCAGTATTTT
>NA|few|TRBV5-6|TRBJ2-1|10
CASSGNEQFF
TGTGCCAGCTCAGGGAATGAGCAGTTCTTC
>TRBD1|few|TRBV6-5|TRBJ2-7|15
CASSYLPGQIYEQYF
TGTGCCAGCAGTTACTTACCGGGACAGATCTACGAGCAGTACTTC
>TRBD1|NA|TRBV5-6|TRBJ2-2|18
CASSLDRPTRENTGELFF
TGTGCCAGCAGTTTGGACAGGCCAACCCGCGAGAACACCGGGGAGCTGTTTTTT
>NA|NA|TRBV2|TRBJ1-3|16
CASSDSQATYGNTIYF
TGTGCCAGCAGTGATTCACAGGCGACCTACGGAAACACCATATATTTT
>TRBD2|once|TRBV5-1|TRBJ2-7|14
CASRSASGTYEQYF
TGCGCCAGCAGGAGTGCCAGCGGGACTTACGAGCAGTACTTC
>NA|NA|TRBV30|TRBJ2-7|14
CAWRKQGIPYEQYF
TGTGCCTGGAGGAAACAGGGTATCCCTTACGAGCAGTACTTC
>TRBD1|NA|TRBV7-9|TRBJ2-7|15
CASSLEDRGPYEQYF
TGTGCCAGCAGCTTAGAGGACAGGGGGCCCTACGAGCAGTACTTC
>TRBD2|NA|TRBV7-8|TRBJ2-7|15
CASSLAARRGDEQYF
TGTGCCAGCAGCTTAGCCGCTCGGCGGGGGGACGAGCAGTACTTC
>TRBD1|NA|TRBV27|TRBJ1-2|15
CASRDRDRANYGYTF
TGTGCCAGCAGGGACCGGGACAGGGCTAACTATGGCTACACCTTC
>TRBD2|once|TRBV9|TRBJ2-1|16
CASSVEGTSEINEQFF
TGTGCCAGCAGCGTAGAGGGGACTAGCGAAATCAATGAGCAGTTCTTC
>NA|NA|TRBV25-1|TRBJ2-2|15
CASSEGRLNTGELFF
TGTGCCAGCAGTGAGGGCCGGTTGAACACCGGGGAGCTGTTTTTT
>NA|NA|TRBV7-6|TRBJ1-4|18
CASSLRMGVLATNEKLFF
TGTGCCAGCAGCTTAAGGATGGGCGTACTTGCAACTAATGAAAAACTGTTTTTT
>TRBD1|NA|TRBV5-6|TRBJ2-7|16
CASSWSQGASPYEQYF
TGTGCCAGCAGCTGGAGTCAGGGGGCGAGTCCCTACGAGCAGTACTTC